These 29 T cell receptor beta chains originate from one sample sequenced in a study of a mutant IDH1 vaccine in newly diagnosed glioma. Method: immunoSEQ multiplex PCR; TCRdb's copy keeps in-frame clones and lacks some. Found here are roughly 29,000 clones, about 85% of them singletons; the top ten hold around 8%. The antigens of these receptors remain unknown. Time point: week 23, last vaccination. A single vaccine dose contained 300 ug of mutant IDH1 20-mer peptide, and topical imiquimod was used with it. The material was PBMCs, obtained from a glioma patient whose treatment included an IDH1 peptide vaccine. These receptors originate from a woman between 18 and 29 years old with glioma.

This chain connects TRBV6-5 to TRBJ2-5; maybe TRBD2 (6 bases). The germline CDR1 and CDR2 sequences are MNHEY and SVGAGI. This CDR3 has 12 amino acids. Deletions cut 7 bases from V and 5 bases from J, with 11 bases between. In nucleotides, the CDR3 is TGTGCCAGCACGGGGGACGGGGAGACCCAGTACTTC. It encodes CASTGDGETQYF.

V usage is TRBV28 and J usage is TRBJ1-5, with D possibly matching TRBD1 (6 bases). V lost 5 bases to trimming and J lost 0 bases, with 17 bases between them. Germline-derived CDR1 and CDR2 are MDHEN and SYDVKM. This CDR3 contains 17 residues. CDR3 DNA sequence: TGTGCCAGCAGTCCCCAATGGACAGTTCCTAGCAATCAGCCCCAGCATTTT. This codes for CASSPQWTVPSNQPQHF.

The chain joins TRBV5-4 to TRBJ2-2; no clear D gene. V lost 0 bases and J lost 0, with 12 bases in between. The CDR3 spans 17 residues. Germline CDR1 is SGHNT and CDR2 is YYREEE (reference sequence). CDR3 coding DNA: TGTGCCAGCAGCTTGGATTTGTCAGATGCGAACACCGGGGAGCTGTTTTTT. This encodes CASSLDLSDANTGELFF.

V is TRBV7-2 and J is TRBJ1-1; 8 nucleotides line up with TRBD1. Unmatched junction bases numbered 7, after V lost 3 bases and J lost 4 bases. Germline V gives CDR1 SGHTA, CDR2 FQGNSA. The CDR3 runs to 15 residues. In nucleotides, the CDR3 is TGTGCCAGCAGCTTGAGGGGACAGGTTTCCACTGAAGCTTTCTTT. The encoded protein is CASSLRGQVSTEAFF.

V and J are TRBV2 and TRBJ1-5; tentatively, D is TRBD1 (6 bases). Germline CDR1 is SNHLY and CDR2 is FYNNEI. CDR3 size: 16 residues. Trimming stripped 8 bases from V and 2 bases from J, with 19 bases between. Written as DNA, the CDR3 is TGTGCCAGCGAGAGAGGGGGGGGGCGAGGCAATCAGCCCCAGCATTTT. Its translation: CASERGGGRGNQPQHF.

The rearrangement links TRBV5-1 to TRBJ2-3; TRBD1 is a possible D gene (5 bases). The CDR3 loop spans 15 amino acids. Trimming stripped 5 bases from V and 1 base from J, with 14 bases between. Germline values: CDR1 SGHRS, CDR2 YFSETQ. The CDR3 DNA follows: TGCGCCAGCAGGACGGCAGGGCTCGGCACAGATACGCAGTATTTT. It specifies CASRTAGLGTDTQYF. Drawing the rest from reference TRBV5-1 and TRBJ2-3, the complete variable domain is KAGVTQTPRYLIKTRGQQVTLSCSPISGHRSVSWYQQTPGQGLQFLFEYFSETQRNKGNFPGRFSGRQFSNSRSEMNVSTLELGDSALYLCASRTAGLGTDTQYFGPGTRLTVL.

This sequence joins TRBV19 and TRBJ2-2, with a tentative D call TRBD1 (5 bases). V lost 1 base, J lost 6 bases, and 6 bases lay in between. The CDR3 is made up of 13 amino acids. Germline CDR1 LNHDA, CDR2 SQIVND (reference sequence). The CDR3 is CASSIAGPGELFF. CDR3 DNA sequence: TGTGCCAGTAGTATAGCAGGGCCCGGGGAGCTGTTTTTT.

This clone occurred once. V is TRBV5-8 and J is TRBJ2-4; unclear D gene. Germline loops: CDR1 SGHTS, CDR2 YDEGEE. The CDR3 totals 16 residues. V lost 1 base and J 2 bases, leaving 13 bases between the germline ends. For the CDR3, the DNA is TGTGCCAGCAGCTTGCTGAGCTCTCCCACCAAAAACATTCAGTACTTC. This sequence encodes CASSLLSSPTKNIQYF.

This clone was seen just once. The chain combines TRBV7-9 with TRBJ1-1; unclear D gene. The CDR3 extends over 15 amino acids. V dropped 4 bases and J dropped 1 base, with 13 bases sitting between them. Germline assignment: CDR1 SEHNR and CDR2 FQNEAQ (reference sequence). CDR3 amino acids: CASSWSSWTNTEAFF. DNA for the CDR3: TGTGCCAGCAGCTGGTCCTCCTGGACGAACACTGAAGCTTTCTTT.

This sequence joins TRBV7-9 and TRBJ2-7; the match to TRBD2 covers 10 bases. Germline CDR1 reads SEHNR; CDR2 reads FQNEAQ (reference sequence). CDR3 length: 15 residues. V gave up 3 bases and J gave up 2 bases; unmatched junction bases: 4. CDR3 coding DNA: TGTGCCAGCAGCTTCCTAGCGGGAGAGCCCTACGAGCAGTACTTC. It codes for CASSFLAGEPYEQYF.

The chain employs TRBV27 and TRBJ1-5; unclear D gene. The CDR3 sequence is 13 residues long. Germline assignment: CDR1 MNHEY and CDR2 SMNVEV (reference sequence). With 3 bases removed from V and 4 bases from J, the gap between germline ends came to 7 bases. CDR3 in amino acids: CASSFIGNQPQHF. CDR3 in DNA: TGTGCCAGCAGTTTCATAGGGAATCAGCCCCAGCATTTT.

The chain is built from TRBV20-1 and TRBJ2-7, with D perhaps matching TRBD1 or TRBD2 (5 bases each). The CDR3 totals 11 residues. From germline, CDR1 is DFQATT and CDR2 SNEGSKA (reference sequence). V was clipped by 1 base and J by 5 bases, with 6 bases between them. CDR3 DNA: TGCAGTGCTAGAGGGGGGAACGAGCAGTACTTC. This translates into CSARGGNEQYF.

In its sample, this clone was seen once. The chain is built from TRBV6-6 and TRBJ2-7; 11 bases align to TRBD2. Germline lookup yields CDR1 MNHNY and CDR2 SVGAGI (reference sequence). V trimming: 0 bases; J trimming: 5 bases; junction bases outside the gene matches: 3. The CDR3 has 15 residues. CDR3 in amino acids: CASSYSSGGVNEQYF. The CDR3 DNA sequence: TGTGCCAGCAGTTACTCTAGCGGGGGGGTCAACGAGCAGTACTTC.

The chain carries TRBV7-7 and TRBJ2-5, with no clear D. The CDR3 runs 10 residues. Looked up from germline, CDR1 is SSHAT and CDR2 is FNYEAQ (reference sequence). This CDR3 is CALGPGTQYF. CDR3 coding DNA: TGTGCTCTAGGGCCGGGGACCCAGTACTTC.

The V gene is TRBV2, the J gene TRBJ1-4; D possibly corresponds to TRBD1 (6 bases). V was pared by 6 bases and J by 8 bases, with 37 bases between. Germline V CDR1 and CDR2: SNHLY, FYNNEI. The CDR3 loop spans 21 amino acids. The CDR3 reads CASRGGLGGRGLSQGSEKLFF. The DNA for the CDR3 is TGTGCCAGCAGGGGGGGTCTCGGGGGGCGAGGCCTCTCCCAGGGGAGCGAAAAACTGTTTTTT.

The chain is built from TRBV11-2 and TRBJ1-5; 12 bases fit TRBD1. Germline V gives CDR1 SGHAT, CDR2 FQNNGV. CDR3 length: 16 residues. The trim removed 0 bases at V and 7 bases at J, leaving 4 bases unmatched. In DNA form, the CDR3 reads TGTGCCAGCAGCTTAGATCTGGGACAGGGGGCACAGCCCCAGCATTTT. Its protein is CASSLDLGQGAQPQHF. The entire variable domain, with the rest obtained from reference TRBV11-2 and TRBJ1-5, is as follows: EAGVAQSPRYKIIEKRQSVAFWCNPISGHATLYWYQQILGQGPKLLIQFQNNGVVDDSQLPKDRFSAERLKGVDSTLKIQPAKLEDSAVYLCASSLDLGQGAQPQHFGDGTRLSIL.

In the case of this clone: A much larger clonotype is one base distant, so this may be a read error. CDR3 amino acids: CASSLPNQPQHF. The CDR3 bases are TGTGCCAGCAGCCTTCCGAATCAGCCCCAGCATTTT. V gene TRBV14 combines with J gene TRBJ1-5; D is uncertain. The germline CDR1 and CDR2 sequences are SGHDN and FVKESK. Between the trimmed V and J ends, which lost 4 bases and 4 bases, there was a span of 5 bases. The CDR3 length is 12 residues. The full variable domain, rest sourced from reference TRBV14 and TRBJ1-5, is EAGVTQFPSHSVIEKGQTVTLRCDPISGHDNLYWYRRVMGKEIKFLLHFVKESKQDESGMPNNRFLAERTGGTYSTLKVQPAELEDSGVYFCASSLPNQPQHFGDGTRLSIL.

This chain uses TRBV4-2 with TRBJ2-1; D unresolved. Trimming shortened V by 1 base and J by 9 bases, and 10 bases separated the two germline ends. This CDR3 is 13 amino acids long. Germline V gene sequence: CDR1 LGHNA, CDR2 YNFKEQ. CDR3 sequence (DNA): TGTGCCAGCAGCCAAGCCGGAGATGGTGAGCAGTTCTTC. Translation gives CASSQAGDGEQFF.

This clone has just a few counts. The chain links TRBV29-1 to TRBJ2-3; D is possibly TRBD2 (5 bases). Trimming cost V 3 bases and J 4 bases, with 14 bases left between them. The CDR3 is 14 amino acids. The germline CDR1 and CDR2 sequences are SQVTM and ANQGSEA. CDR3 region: CSVDASWGADTQYF. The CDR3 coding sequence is TGCAGCGTTGACGCGTCCTGGGGAGCAGATACGCAGTATTTT.

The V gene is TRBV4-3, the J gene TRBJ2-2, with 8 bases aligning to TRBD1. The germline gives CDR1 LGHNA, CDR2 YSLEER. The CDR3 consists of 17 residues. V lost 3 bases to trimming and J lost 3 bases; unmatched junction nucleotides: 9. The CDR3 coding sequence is TGCGCCAGCAGCCAGGACCGACAGGGGCCAGACACCGGGGAGCTGTTTTTT. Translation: CASSQDRQGPDTGELFF.

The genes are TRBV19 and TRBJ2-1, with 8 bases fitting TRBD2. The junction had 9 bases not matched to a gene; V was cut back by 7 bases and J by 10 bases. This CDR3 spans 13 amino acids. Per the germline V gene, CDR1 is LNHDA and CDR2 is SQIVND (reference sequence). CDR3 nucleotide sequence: TGTGCCAGTAACCCCGGGACTAGTCTGGAGCAGTTCTTC. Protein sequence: CASNPGTSLEQFF.

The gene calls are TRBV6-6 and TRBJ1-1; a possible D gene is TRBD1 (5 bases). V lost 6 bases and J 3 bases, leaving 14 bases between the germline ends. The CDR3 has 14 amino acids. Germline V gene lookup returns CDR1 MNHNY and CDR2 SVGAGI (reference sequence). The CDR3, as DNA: TGTGCCAGCAGGAAGAGGGGAGGGCACACTGAAGCTTTCTTT. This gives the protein CASRKRGGHTEAFF.

The chain's CDR3 is CASSPGTGREETQYF. CDR3 DNA: TGTGCCAGCTCACCGGGGACAGGGCGGGAAGAGACCCAGTACTTC. This sequence joins TRBV18 and TRBJ2-5; 9 bases line up with TRBD1. The germline CDR1 and CDR2 sequences are KGHSH and LQKENI. V lost 3 bases to trimming and J lost 3 bases; unmatched junction nucleotides: 5. The CDR3 consists of 15 residues.

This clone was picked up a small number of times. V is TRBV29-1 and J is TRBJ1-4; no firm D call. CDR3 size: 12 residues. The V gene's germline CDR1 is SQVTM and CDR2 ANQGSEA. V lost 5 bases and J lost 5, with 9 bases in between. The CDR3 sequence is CSVLSTNEKLFF. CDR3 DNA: TGCAGCGTTCTCAGTACCAATGAAAAACTGTTTTTT.

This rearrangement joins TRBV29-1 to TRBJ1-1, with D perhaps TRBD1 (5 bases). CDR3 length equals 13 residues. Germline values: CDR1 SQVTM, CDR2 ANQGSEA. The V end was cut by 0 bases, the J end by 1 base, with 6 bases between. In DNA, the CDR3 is TGCAGCGTTGAAGATGGGGGGAACACTGAAGCTTTCTTT. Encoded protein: CSVEDGGNTEAFF.

The CDR3 loop reads CASSPSDTIAKNIQYF. The DNA of the CDR3 is TGTGCCAGCAGTCCCTCTGACACAATAGCCAAAAACATTCAGTACTTC. The genes are TRBV28 and TRBJ2-4, with D unclear. The CDR3 length is 16 residues. The ends were cut back, 5 bases at V and 0 bases at J, with 14 bases in the middle. The germline V gene encodes CDR1 MDHEN and CDR2 SYDVKM.

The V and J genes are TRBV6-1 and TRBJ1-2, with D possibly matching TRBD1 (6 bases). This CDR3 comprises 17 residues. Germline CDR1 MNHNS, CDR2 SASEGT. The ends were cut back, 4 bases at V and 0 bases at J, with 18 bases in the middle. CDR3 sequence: CASSGGQSLTTNYGYTF. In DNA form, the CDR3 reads TGTGCCAGCAGTGGCGGACAGTCTTTAACTACTAACTATGGCTACACCTTC.

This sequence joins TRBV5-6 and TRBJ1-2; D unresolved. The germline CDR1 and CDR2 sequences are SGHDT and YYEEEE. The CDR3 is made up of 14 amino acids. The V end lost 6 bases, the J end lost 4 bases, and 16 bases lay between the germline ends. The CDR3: CASTPDKAAYGYTF. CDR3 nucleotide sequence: TGTGCCAGCACCCCTGACAAGGCGGCCTATGGCTACACCTTC.

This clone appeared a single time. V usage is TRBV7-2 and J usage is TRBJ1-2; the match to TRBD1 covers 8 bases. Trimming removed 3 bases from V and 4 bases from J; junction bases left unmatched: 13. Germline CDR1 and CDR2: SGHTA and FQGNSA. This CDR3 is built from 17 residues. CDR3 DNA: TGTGCCAGCAGCTTGTCTACAGGGGGAATAGTTGGCTATGGCTACACCTTC. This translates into CASSLSTGGIVGYGYTF.